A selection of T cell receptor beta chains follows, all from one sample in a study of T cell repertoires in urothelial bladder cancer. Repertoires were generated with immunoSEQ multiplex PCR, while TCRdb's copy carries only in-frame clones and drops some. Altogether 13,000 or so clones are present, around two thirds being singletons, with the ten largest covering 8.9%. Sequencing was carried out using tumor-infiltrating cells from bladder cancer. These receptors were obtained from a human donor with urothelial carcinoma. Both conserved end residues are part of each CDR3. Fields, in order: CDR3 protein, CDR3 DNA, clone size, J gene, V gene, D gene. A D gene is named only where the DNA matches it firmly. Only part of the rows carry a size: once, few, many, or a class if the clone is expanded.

CASSFSPGQGYAYNEQFF	TGTGCCAGCAGCTTTTCCCCAGGACAGGGGTATGCCTACAATGAGCAGTTCTTC	-	TRBJ2-1	TRBV7-9	TRBD1
CASSWQGANIQYF	TGTGCCAGCAGCTGGCAGGGGGCAAACATTCAGTACTTC	medium-sized	TRBJ2-4	TRBV6-6	TRBD1
CASSLGLSGVNYEQYF	TGCGCCAGCAGCTTGGGTCTTAGCGGGGTGAACTACGAGCAGTACTTC	few	TRBJ2-7	TRBV5-1	TRBD2
CASSKVRGAQETQYF	TGTGCCAGCAGCAAAGTTAGGGGAGCCCAAGAGACCCAGTACTTC	once	TRBJ2-5	TRBV21-1	-
CASSWGRTEAFF	TGTGCCAGCAGCTGGGGGAGGACTGAAGCTTTCTTT	-	TRBJ1-1	TRBV6-1	-
CASSPSPTGEETQYF	TGTGCCAGCAGCCCATCGCCGACAGGGGAAGAGACCCAGTACTTC	-	TRBJ2-5	TRBV9	TRBD1
CASSVGTSGDDEQFF	TGTGCCAGCAGCGTAGGGACTAGCGGGGACGATGAGCAGTTCTTC	-	TRBJ2-1	TRBV9	TRBD2
CATTGLRGTEAFF	TGTGCCACTACAGGGCTCCGGGGCACTGAAGCTTTCTTT	once	TRBJ1-1	TRBV6-5	-
CASSQARGGGANFEQFF	TGCGCCAGCAGCCAAGCGAGAGGTGGGGGGGCCAACTTTGAGCAGTTCTTC	-	TRBJ2-1	TRBV4-1	-
CASSRRDSTYEQYF	TGTGCCAGCAGCCGAAGGGACAGTACCTACGAGCAGTACTTC	-	TRBJ2-7	TRBV4-2	TRBD1
CASSFSTDTQYF	TGTGCCAGCAGCTTCAGCACAGATACGCAGTATTTT	-	TRBJ2-3	TRBV12-1	-
CASSLTSGVSSSYNEQFF	TGTGCCAGCAGCTTGACTAGCGGGGTTTCAAGCTCCTACAATGAGCAGTTCTTC	-	TRBJ2-1	TRBV7-2	TRBD2
CASSDGTGFLFSNYGYTF	TGTGCCAGCAGTGATGGGACAGGGTTCCTGTTCTCAAACTATGGCTACACCTTC	-	TRBJ1-2	TRBV2	TRBD1
CASSVIWGIQETQYF	TGTGCCAGTAGCGTAATTTGGGGAATACAAGAGACCCAGTACTTC	-	TRBJ2-5	TRBV19	-
CASGLLREPQHF	TGTGCTAGTGGTTTGCTTCGTGAGCCCCAGCATTTT	-	TRBJ1-5	TRBV12-5	-
CASSLAAGANTGELFF	TGTGCCAGCAGCTTAGCCGCGGGGGCGAACACCGGGGAGCTGTTTTTT	-	TRBJ2-2	TRBV11-2	TRBD2
CASSKRDGYSPLHF	TGTGCCAGCAGTAAACGGGACGGGTATTCACCCCTCCACTTT	-	TRBJ1-6	TRBV5-4	-
CASSLTGKGPLHF	TGTGCCAGCAGCTTAACGGGAAAGGGACCCCTCCACTTT	-	TRBJ1-6	TRBV7-3	-
CASSPQGTVLNTEAFF	TGTGCCAGCAGCCCACAAGGGACAGTCTTGAACACTGAAGCTTTCTTT	-	TRBJ1-1	TRBV7-2	TRBD1
CASSLVWQGSTEAFF	TGTGCCAGCAGCTTAGTATGGCAGGGAAGCACTGAAGCTTTCTTT	-	TRBJ1-1	TRBV11-3	-
CATSISPGATSTDTQYF	TGTGCCACCAGCATCAGCCCGGGGGCGACTAGCACAGATACGCAGTATTTT	-	TRBJ2-3	TRBV15	-
CASSPDRINSPLHF	TGTGCCAGCAGCCCTGACAGGATCAATTCACCCCTCCACTTT	-	TRBJ1-6	TRBV7-9	-
CASSLLDTEAFF	TGCGCCAGCAGCTTGTTGGACACTGAAGCTTTCTTT	-	TRBJ1-1	TRBV5-1	-
CASSSQPLAGIGTGELFF	TGTGCCAGCAGCTCCCAACCCTTAGCGGGAATTGGCACCGGGGAGCTGTTTTTT	-	TRBJ2-2	TRBV7-3	TRBD2
CASSLVGGPKNIQYF	TGTGCCAGCAGCTTAGTTGGGGGCCCCAAAAACATTCAGTACTTC	-	TRBJ2-4	TRBV7-2	-
CASSPDYQETQYF	TGTGCCAGCAGTCCCGACTACCAAGAGACCCAGTACTTC	-	TRBJ2-5	TRBV6-5	-
CASRVASGLQETQYF	TGTGCCAGCAGGGTAGCATCAGGGCTACAAGAGACCCAGTACTTC	few	TRBJ2-5	TRBV11-2	-
CASSLAGQGPYEQYF	TGCGCCAGCAGCTTGGCGGGACAGGGCCCCTACGAGCAGTACTTC	-	TRBJ2-7	TRBV5-1	TRBD1
CASSVMPGVNEKLFF	TGTGCCAGCAGCGTAATGCCCGGGGTTAATGAAAAACTGTTTTTT	-	TRBJ1-4	TRBV9	-
CASSPSSGGETQYF	TGTGCCAGCAGCCCCTCTAGCGGGGGGGAGACCCAGTACTTC	-	TRBJ2-5	TRBV7-7	TRBD2
CASSLGTALYEQYF	TGCGCCAGCAGCTTGGGGACGGCACTATACGAGCAGTACTTC	-	TRBJ2-7	TRBV4-1	-
CASSLRGTEQYF	TGTGCCAGCAGCTTGCGGGGGACCGAGCAGTACTTC	-	TRBJ2-7	TRBV5-6	-
CASSIPGGVETQYF	TGTGCCAGTAGTATACCAGGGGGCGTAGAGACCCAGTACTTC	-	TRBJ2-5	TRBV19	TRBD1
CASRGGGPLDTQYF	TGTGCCAGCAGGGGCGGGGGCCCGTTGGATACGCAGTATTTT	-	TRBJ2-3	TRBV11-3	-
CASSPHYDVAETQYF	TGCGCCAGCAGCCCTCATTACGACGTTGCGGAGACCCAGTACTTC	-	TRBJ2-5	TRBV4-1	-
CASSLSGLAGADTQYF	TGTGCCAGCAGCTTATCCGGACTAGCGGGGGCAGATACGCAGTATTTT	-	TRBJ2-3	TRBV7-2	TRBD2
CASPRGDSSHRGDTIYF	TGTGCCAGCCCCCGAGGGGACAGTTCCCACCGAGGGGACACCATATATTTT	-	TRBJ1-3	TRBV7-2	TRBD1
CASSQDSLKEKLFF	TGTGCCAGCAGCCAGGACAGCCTCAAGGAAAAACTGTTTTTT	few	TRBJ1-4	TRBV7-2	-
CASKLQGARVGVPEMNTEAFF	TGTGCCAGCAAGCTCCAGGGGGCGCGTGTTGGGGTCCCAGAAATGAACACTGAAGCTTTCTTT	-	TRBJ1-1	TRBV27	TRBD1
CASSQLFWDEQFF	TGCGCCAGCAGCCAACTTTTTTGGGATGAGCAGTTCTTC	once	TRBJ2-1	TRBV4-3	-
CASSTPGRYEQYF	TGTGCCAGTAGTACCCCAGGGAGGTACGAGCAGTACTTC	-	TRBJ2-7	TRBV19	-
CASRGTVYTGELFF	TGCGCCAGCAGAGGGACAGTATACACCGGGGAGCTGTTTTTT	once	TRBJ2-2	TRBV5-1	TRBD1
CSARTGSEAFF	TGCAGTGCAAGGACAGGGTCTGAAGCTTTCTTT	-	TRBJ1-1	TRBV20-1	TRBD1
CASSWTRDTQYF	TGCGCCAGCAGCTGGACGAGAGATACGCAGTATTTT	-	TRBJ2-3	TRBV5-1	-
CASSMDRDYGYTF	TGTGCCAGCTCAATGGACAGGGACTATGGCTACACCTTC	-	TRBJ1-2	TRBV18	TRBD1